The 17 T cell receptor beta chains in this list originate from one sample, sequenced in a study of blood T cell repertoires in COVID-19. Produced via immunoSEQ multiplex PCR; TCRdb's table is partial and in-frame only. The table records 250,000 to 300,000 clones, 90% of them present only once. What was sequenced was peripheral blood. The receptors were gathered from a woman aged 55-69 years with COVID-19, enrolled during active disease.

The chain recombines TRBV6-5 with TRBJ1-1; TRBD1 matches 9 bases. V shed 5 bases and J 3 bases; nucleotides not matched to a gene: 7. Germline CDR1 and CDR2: MNHEY and SVGAGI. The CDR3 runs 15 residues. The CDR3 loop reads CASSTGGSGDTEAFF. In DNA, the CDR3 is TGTGCCAGCAGTACAGGGGGCTCAGGGGACACTGAAGCTTTCTTT.

CDR3 in amino acids: CASSPGSSVSGNTIYF. The CDR3 DNA reads as TGTGCCAGCAGCCCAGGTTCTTCGGTCTCTGGAAACACCATATATTTT. The gene calls are TRBV7-3 and TRBJ1-3; D not certain. V lost 5 bases and J 0 bases, leaving 14 bases between the germline ends. The CDR3 covers 16 residues. Germline CDR1 and CDR2: SGHTA and FQGTGA. Drawing the rest from reference TRBV7-3 and TRBJ1-3, the complete variable domain is GAGVSQTPSNKVTEKGKYVELRCDPISGHTALYWYRQSLGQGPEFLIYFQGTGAADDSGLPNDRFFAVRPEGSVSTLKIQRTERGDSAVYLCASSPGSSVSGNTIYFGEGSWLTVV.

The V call is TRBV18, the J call TRBJ1-1; no reliable D call. This CDR3 has 16 residues. Trimming pared 4 bases from V and 7 bases from J, leaving 22 bases between. CDR1 and CDR2 from the germline V gene are KGHSH and LQKENI. The DNA for the CDR3 is TGTGCCAGCTCACGCAATTTTGCGGCGGCCGGGGATGAAGCTTTCTTT. It translates to CASSRNFAAAGDEAFF.

V is TRBV7-2 and J is TRBJ2-2, with D possibly matching TRBD2 (6 bases). The CDR3 runs 13 residues. Germline V gene sequence: CDR1 SGHTA, CDR2 FQGNSA. Trimming stripped 5 bases from V and 4 bases from J, with 8 bases between. The CDR3 spells CASSRGSTGELFF. CDR3 DNA: TGTGCCAGCAGCCGGGGGAGCACCGGGGAGCTGTTTTTT.

J is TRBJ1-5 and V is TRBV18; TRBD1 matches at 8 bases. Germline CDR1 KGHSH, CDR2 LQKENI. The CDR3 covers 15 residues. Trimming removed 5 bases from V and 3 bases from J; junction bases left unmatched: 6. CDR3 sequence: CASSSGQGFNQPQHF. The CDR3 bases are TGTGCCAGCTCATCCGGACAGGGCTTCAATCAGCCCCAGCATTTT.

The chain joins TRBV7-8 to TRBJ2-3; TRBD2 matches at 7 bases. The germline CDR1 and CDR2 sequences are SGHVS and FQNEAQ. The CDR3 is made up of 16 amino acids. V was pared by 5 bases and J by 0 bases, with 8 bases of the junction left unmatched. For the CDR3, the DNA is TGTGCCAGCAGCCGCCGAAAGCGGGGCAGCACAGATACGCAGTATTTT. Its protein is CASSRRKRGSTDTQYF. The full variable domain, in which reference TRBV7-8 and TRBJ2-3 provide the parts outside the CDR3, is GAGVSQSPRYKVAKRGQDVALRCDPISGHVSLFWYQQALGQGPEFLTYFQNEAQLDKSGLPSDRFFAERPEGSVSTLKIQRTQQEDSAVYLCASSRRKRGSTDTQYFGPGTRLTVL.

J is TRBJ2-1 and V is TRBV7-2; D is possibly TRBD2 (7 bases). Trimming took off 5 bases at V and 9 bases at J, with 17 bases between the two ends. The CDR3 runs to 14 residues. Germline CDR1 is SGHTA and CDR2 is FQGNSA. The CDR3 DNA sequence: TGTGCCAGCAGCATTGGGGGGGACATGGGTGAGCAGTTCTTC. Translating it yields CASSIGGDMGEQFF.

V and J are TRBV19 and TRBJ1-1; D is uncertain. The CDR3 spans 14 residues. Between the trimmed V and J ends, which lost 5 bases and 8 bases, there was a span of 18 bases. The germline V gene encodes CDR1 LNHDA and CDR2 SQIVND (reference sequence). CDR3 residues: CASSEVFGVWEAFF. The CDR3 DNA reads as TGTGCCAGTAGTGAGGTCTTTGGCGTTTGGGAAGCTTTCTTT.

The gene calls are TRBV19 and TRBJ2-7, with D hard to call. Trimming shortened V by 2 bases and J by 0 bases, and 11 bases separated the two germline ends. The CDR3 is 15 amino acids. Germline V CDR1 and CDR2: LNHDA, SQIVND (reference sequence). The CDR3 loop is CASSISPSPSYEQYF. The CDR3 nucleotides are TGTGCCAGTAGTATATCTCCCAGTCCCTCCTACGAGCAGTACTTC. Drawing the rest from reference TRBV19 and TRBJ2-7, the complete variable domain is DGGITQSPKYLFRKEGQNVTLSCEQNLNHDAMYWYRQDPGQGLRLIYYSQIVNDFQKGDIAEGYSVSREKKESFPLTVTSAQKNPTAFYLCASSISPSPSYEQYFGPGTRLTVT.

The chain combines TRBV19 with TRBJ1-2; 9 bases fit TRBD1. Germline V gene data show CDR1 as LNHDA and CDR2 as SQIVND (reference sequence). The V and J ends lost 8 bases and 7 bases, in that order; junction bases with no gene match: 11. The CDR3 has 14 amino acids. In DNA form, the CDR3 reads TGTGCCAGTGGGTCGACAGGGGGTATAGGTGGCTACACCTTC. Amino acid sequence: CASGSTGGIGGYTF. The complete variable domain, with remaining parts taken from reference TRBV19 and TRBJ1-2, reads DGGITQSPKYLFRKEGQNVTLSCEQNLNHDAMYWYRQDPGQGLRLIYYSQIVNDFQKGDIAEGYSVSREKKESFPLTVTSAQKNPTAFYLCASGSTGGIGGYTFGSGTRLTVV.

This clone was picked up one time. DNA of the CDR3: TGCGCCAGCAGCCAAGGAGGCGGGCTCTCGGACTATGGCTACACCTTC. Translated, it gives CASSQGGGLSDYGYTF. V and J are TRBV4-3 and TRBJ1-2; D unresolved. Per the germline V gene, CDR1 is LGHNA and CDR2 is YSLEER. Trimming cost V 1 base and J 3 bases, with 15 bases left between them. The CDR3 totals 16 residues.

The chain couples TRBV2 to TRBJ1-2, with unresolved D. The germline gives CDR1 SNHLY, CDR2 FYNNEI. The CDR3 has 14 residues. Trimming cost V 8 bases and J 4 bases, with 17 bases left between them. The CDR3 nucleotides are TGTGCCAGCTTTTTCAGCGGATACTCCTATGGCTACACCTTC. Its translation: CASFFSGYSYGYTF.

The chain combines TRBV27 with TRBJ1-6, with D possibly matching TRBD1 (6 bases). CDR1 and CDR2 (germline): MNHEY, SMNVEV (reference sequence). V gave up 3 bases and J gave up 7 bases, with 10 bases separating them. This CDR3 is built from 14 residues. In DNA, the CDR3 is TGTGCCAGCAGTTTTTGGACAGACAATTCACCCCTCCACTTT. It specifies CASSFWTDNSPLHF.

Worth noting for this clone: At one of its ends the junction is not consistent with the germline gene, which may arise from a read error. This chain uses TRBV6-1 with TRBJ1-5, with 7 bases fitting TRBD1. Germline CDR1 MNHNS, CDR2 SASEGT. There are 18 residues in the CDR3. DNA for the CDR3: TGTGCCAGCAGTAAAGCCTTCCTTGGGACAGTAAGCAATCAGCCCCAGCATTTT. Amino acid sequence: CASSKAFLGTVSNQPQHF.

The J gene is TRBJ2-1, the V gene TRBV7-2; 7 positions match TRBD1. CDR3 length: 15 residues. V trimming: 5 bases; J trimming: 0 bases; junction bases outside the gene matches: 4. Germline loops: CDR1 SGHTA, CDR2 FQGNSA. For the CDR3, the DNA is TGTGCCAGCAGCACCCGGGACAGCTCCTACAATGAGCAGTTCTTC. This encodes CASSTRDSSYNEQFF.

The V gene is TRBV7-2, the J gene TRBJ2-1; D gene unclear. From germline, CDR1 is SGHTA and CDR2 FQGNSA. The CDR3 is made up of 16 amino acids. The V and J ends lost 4 bases and 5 bases respectively, with 18 bases between them. The CDR3 bases are TGTGCCAGCAGCTCCCCCAAGACACGGAACCACAATGAGCAGTTCTTC. This translates into CASSSPKTRNHNEQFF.

This clone has more than one count but fewer than ten. This specimen includes other DNA sequences encoding the same CDR3. This sequence joins TRBV3-1 (or the pseudogene TRBV3-2) and TRBJ1-4, with 8 bases that match TRBD1. The CDR3 loop spans 14 amino acids. Germline lookup yields CDR1 LGHDT and CDR2 YNNKEL (reference sequence). Losses at the gene ends were 4 bases for V and 5 bases for J; bases not matched to a gene: 3. The CDR3: CASSRGQGNEKLFF. The DNA of the CDR3 is TGTGCCAGCAGCCGCGGACAGGGAAATGAAAAACTGTTTTTT.